The rows below give T cell receptor beta chains drawn from one sample of a study of cytomegalovirus exposure and HLA in healthy donors. The method was immunoSEQ multiplex PCR; TCRdb's version includes in-frame clones alone and lacks a portion of them. The table lists under 250,000 clones, about 85% of them singletons. Sequenced input: PBMCs. All receptors come from a girl aged 2 to 10 in good health and CMV-seronegative. The CDR3 runs from the conserved cysteine through the conserved F or W. D genes are given only for firm matches. Some rows mark clone size as missing; the rest say once, few, many or name a class of expanded clone.

TRBJ2-1 | few | TRBD2 | TRBV2 | CASSEKGPSGSYNEQFF | TGTGCCAGCAGTGAAAAAGGCCCTAGCGGGAGTTACAATGAGCAGTTCTTC
TRBJ2-3 | few | NA | TRBV6-5 | CASSYLGADTQYF | TGTGCCAGCAGTTACTTAGGGGCAGATACGCAGTATTTT
TRBJ2-5 | NA | NA | TRBV2 | CASSEYTGLGETQYF | TGTGCCAGCAGTGAATACACGGGGTTGGGTGAGACCCAGTACTTC
TRBJ2-7 | NA | NA | TRBV5-4 | CASSPPGVGVYEQYF | TGTGCCAGCAGCCCGCCGGGGGTCGGAGTGTACGAGCAGTACTTC
TRBJ2-7 | NA | NA | TRBV4-1 | CASSQVQTGTSFYEQYF | TGCGCCAGCAGCCAAGTCCAAACCGGGACTTCCTTCTACGAGCAGTACTTC
TRBJ2-3 | NA | TRBD2 | TRBV6-5 | CASSLYSGRATDTQYF | TGTGCCAGCAGTTTATATAGCGGGAGGGCCACAGATACGCAGTATTTT
TRBJ1-2 | NA | NA | TRBV6-1 | CASTLGRGNDYGYTF | TGTGCCAGCACTTTGGGGAGGGGAAATGACTATGGCTACACCTTC
TRBJ1-1 | NA | NA | TRBV19 | CASSIGQTLNTEAFF | TGTGCCAGTAGTATAGGTCAGACTCTGAACACTGAAGCTTTCTTT
TRBJ2-5 | NA | TRBD2 | TRBV6-5 | CASSNGLARETQYF | TGTGCCAGCAGTAACGGACTAGCGCGCGAGACCCAGTACTTC
TRBJ2-3 | NA | NA | TRBV27 | CASSFMASRGSVDTQYF | TGTGCCAGCAGTTTCATGGCCTCCAGGGGTAGCGTAGATACGCAGTATTTT
TRBJ2-7 | NA | TRBD1 | TRBV7-2 | CASSTRTGRSYEQYF | TGTGCCAGCAGCACCCGGACAGGTCGATCCTACGAGCAGTACTTC
TRBJ1-2 | NA | TRBD1 | TRBV7-3 | CASSLTGTATNYGYTF | TGTGCCAGCAGCTTAACCGGGACAGCTACTAACTATGGCTACACCTTC
TRBJ1-6 | NA | NA | TRBV25-1 | CASSETRKGNSPLHF | TGTGCCAGCAGTGAAACAAGGAAGGGGAATTCACCCCTCCACTTT
TRBJ1-2 | NA | NA | TRBV13 | CASRSRRVGNYGYTF | TGTGCCAGCCGATCTCGGAGGGTGGGGAACTATGGCTACACCTTC
TRBJ2-5 | NA | NA | TRBV5-4 | CASRHDSYQETQYF | TGTGCCAGCAGACATGACTCGTACCAAGAGACCCAGTACTTC
TRBJ2-1 | NA | TRBD2 | TRBV4-2 | CASSQDAGGPNEQFF | TGTGCCAGCAGCCAAGATGCGGGAGGGCCCAATGAGCAGTTCTTC
TRBJ2-2 | NA | NA | TRBV7-9 | CASSFTGPNTRELFF | TGTGCCAGCAGCTTTACAGGGCCGAACACCCGGGAGCTGTTTTTT
TRBJ1-4 | NA | NA | TRBV2 | CASSLEEANEKLFF | TGTGCCAGCAGTTTGGAGGAAGCTAATGAAAAACTGTTTTTT
TRBJ2-1 | NA | TRBD2 | TRBV5-6 | CASSLVAGTISYNEQFF | TGTGCCAGCAGCTTGGTTGCCGGGACTATTTCTTACAATGAGCAGTTCTTC
TRBJ1-2 | NA | NA | TRBV7-9 | CSSSRDPGPSWNTF | TGTTCCAGCAGCCGAGACCCGGGTCCTTCTTGGAACACCTTC
TRBJ2-7 | NA | NA | TRBV18 | CASSPSRVVSYEQYF | TGTGCCAGCTCACCAAGTCGCGTGGTCTCCTACGAGCAGTACTTC
TRBJ2-1 | NA | TRBD2 | TRBV5-8 | CASTLGTTNNEQFF | TGTGCCAGCACACTCGGGACTACTAACAATGAGCAGTTCTTC
TRBJ2-5 | NA | NA | TRBV5-1 | CASSLPTVGRETQYF | TGCGCCAGCAGCTTGCCGACAGTGGGTCGAGAGACCCAGTACTTC